This record covers a single TCR beta chain. Its specificity is unknown. This CDR3 is 16 amino acids long. Unmatched junction bases numbered 6, after V lost 0 bases and J lost 4 bases. Germline V gives CDR1 SGDLS, CDR2 YYNGEE. Only in-frame clones appear in the TCRdb table, and some are missing; sequencing was by immunoSEQ multiplex PCR. The table lists over a million clones, approximately 78% of them singletons. The data are from a study of shared clonotypes between healthy human individuals. The study's findings and limits: Richness estimates generally favored naive over memory subsets.

The sequencing input was memory CD4+ T cells from PBMCs. The sample's subset: CD45RA-negative fraction. This receptor was taken from a young man in good health. Some clones in this sample may be carry-over from other donors' samples. The chain joins TRBV9 to TRBJ1-4, with 7 bases that match TRBD1. The CDR3 here is CASSVGTTGLNEKLFF. For the CDR3, the DNA is TGTGCCAGCAGCGTAGGGACGACAGGGCTTAATGAAAAACTGTTTTTT.